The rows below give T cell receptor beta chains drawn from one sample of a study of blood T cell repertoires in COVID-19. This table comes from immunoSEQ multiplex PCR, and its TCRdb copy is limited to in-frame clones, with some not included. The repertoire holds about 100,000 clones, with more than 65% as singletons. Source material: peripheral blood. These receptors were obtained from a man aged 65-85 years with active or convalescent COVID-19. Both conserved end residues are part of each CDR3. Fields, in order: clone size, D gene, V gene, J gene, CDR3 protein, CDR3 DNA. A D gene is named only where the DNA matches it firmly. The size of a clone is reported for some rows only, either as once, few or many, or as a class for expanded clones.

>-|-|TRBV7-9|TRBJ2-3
CASSPGTDTQYF
TGTGCCAGCAGCCCGGGGACAGATACGCAGTATTTT
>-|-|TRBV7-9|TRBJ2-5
CASSSLSETQYF
TGTGCCAGCAGCTCGCTATCGGAGACCCAGTACTTC
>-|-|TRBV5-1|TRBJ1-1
CASSSITGRGTEAFF
TGCGCCAGCAGCTCCATCACAGGGCGGGGGACTGAAGCTTTCTTT
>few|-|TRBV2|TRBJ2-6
CASSDLRGTSGANVLTF
TGTGCCAGCAGTGATCTCCGGGGAACCTCTGGGGCCAACGTCCTGACTTTC
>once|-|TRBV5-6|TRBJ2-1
CASSLAARSLANEQFF
TGTGCCAGCAGCTTGGCGGCTAGATCCCTCGCCAATGAGCAGTTCTTC
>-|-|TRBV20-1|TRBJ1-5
CSASRGWYQPQHF
TGCAGTGCTAGTCGGGGGTGGTATCAGCCCCAGCATTTT
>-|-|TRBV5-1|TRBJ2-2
CASSWGGQGTGELFF
TGCGCCAGCAGCTGGGGGGGCCAAGGGACCGGGGAGCTGTTTTTT
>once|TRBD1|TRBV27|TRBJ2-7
CASRGQGFYEQYF
TGTGCCAGCCGGGGACAGGGCTTCTACGAGCAGTACTTC
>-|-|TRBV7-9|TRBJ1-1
CASSPSGRTDYMNTEAFF
TGTGCCAGCAGCCCTTCCGGCAGGACCGACTACATGAACACTGAAGCTTTCTTT
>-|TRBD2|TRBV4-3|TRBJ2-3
CASSQILAAPDTQYF
TGCGCCAGCAGCCAAATTCTAGCGGCCCCGGATACGCAGTATTTT
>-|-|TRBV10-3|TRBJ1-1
CAISESGGAEAFF
TGTGCCATCAGTGAGTCGGGGGGGGCTGAAGCTTTCTTT
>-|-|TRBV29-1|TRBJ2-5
CSAAIQQETQYF
TGCAGCGCCGCCATACAACAAGAGACCCAGTACTTC
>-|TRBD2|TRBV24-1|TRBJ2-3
CATSQAGLGDTQYF
TGTGCCACCAGTCAAGCGGGACTGGGAGATACGCAGTATTTT
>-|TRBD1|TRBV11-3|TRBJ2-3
CASSSHRGPTDTQYF
TGTGCCAGCAGCTCCCACAGGGGCCCCACAGATACGCAGTATTTT
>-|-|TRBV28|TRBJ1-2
CASSLGWTLYGYTF
TGTGCCAGCAGTTTGGGTTGGACTCTCTATGGCTACACCTTC
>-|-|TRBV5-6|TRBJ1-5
CASSSAKSNQPQHF
TGTGCCAGCAGTTCTGCTAAGAGCAATCAGCCCCAGCATTTT
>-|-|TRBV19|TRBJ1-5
CASRKQGSGQPQHF
TGTGCCAGTAGAAAACAGGGTTCGGGACAGCCCCAGCATTTT
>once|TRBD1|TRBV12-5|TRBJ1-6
CASGLWDRGNSPLHF
TGTGCTAGTGGTTTGTGGGACAGGGGAAACTCACCCCTCCACTTT
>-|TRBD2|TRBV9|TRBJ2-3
CASSATSGRLTGKTDTQYF
TGTGCCAGCAGCGCGACTAGCGGGAGGCTCACCGGAAAGACAGATACGCAGTATTTT
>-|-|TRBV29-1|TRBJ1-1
CSVEVMTEAFF
TGCAGCGTTGAAGTAATGACTGAAGCTTTCTTT
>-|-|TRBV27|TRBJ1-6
CASSQDYSYNSPLHF
TGTGCCAGCAGTCAGGACTACTCCTATAATTCACCCCTCCACTTT
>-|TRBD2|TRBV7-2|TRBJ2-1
CASSSLPLLASGSNNEQFF
TGTGCCAGCAGCTCATTACCCCTATTGGCTAGCGGGAGTAACAATGAGCAGTTCTTC
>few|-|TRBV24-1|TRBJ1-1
CATSDSGLNTEAFF
TGTGCCACCAGTGACTCAGGGTTGAACACTGAAGCTTTCTTT
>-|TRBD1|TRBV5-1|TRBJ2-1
CASSWSRDRDNNEQFF
TGCGCCAGCAGCTGGTCCCGGGACAGGGATAACAATGAGCAGTTCTTC
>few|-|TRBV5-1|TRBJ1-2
CASRPSGGPNYGYTF
TGCGCCAGCCGACCCTCTGGAGGCCCTAACTATGGCTACACCTTC
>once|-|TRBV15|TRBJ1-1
CATSRGGVPRGTEAFF
TGTGCCACCAGCAGAGGGGGGGTCCCACGGGGGACTGAAGCTTTCTTT
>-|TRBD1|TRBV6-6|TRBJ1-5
CASRGQSNQPQHF
TGTGCCAGCAGGGGACAGAGCAATCAGCCCCAGCATTTT
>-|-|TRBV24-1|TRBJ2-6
CATSDSVGQAGANVLTF
TGTGCCACCAGTGATTCGGTCGGTCAGGCTGGGGCCAACGTCCTGACTTTC
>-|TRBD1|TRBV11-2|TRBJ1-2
CASSLEGQGFGGYTF
TGTGCCAGCAGCTTAGAGGGACAGGGGTTTGGAGGCTACACCTTC
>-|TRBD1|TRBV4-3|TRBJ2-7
CASSQEPRGPYEQYF
TGCGCCAGCAGCCAAGAACCCAGGGGGCCCTACGAGCAGTACTTC
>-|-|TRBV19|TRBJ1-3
CASSRHLTSGNTIYF
TGTGCCAGTAGTCGACACCTCACCTCTGGAAACACCATATATTTT
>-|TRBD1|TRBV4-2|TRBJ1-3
CASSQDRNTGGAAGNTIYF
TGTGCCAGCAGCCAAGATCGGAACACAGGGGGCGCAGCTGGAAACACCATATATTTT
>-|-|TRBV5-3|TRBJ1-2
CARSLERGADYGYTF
TGTGCCAGAAGCTTGGAAAGGGGCGCAGACTATGGCTACACCTTC
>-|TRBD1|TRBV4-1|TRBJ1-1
CASSHPTGTGATEAFF
TGCGCCAGCAGCCATCCTACCGGGACAGGGGCCACTGAAGCTTTCTTT
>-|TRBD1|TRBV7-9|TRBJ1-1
CASSYGQGLNTEAFF
TGTGCCAGCAGCTACGGACAGGGATTGAACACTGAAGCTTTCTTT
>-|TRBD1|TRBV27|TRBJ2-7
CASRKTGGSTYEQYF
TGTGCCAGCAGGAAGACAGGGGGGTCTACCTACGAGCAGTACTTC
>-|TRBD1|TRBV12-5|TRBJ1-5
CASGLIVGQGTQPQHF
TGTGCTAGTGGTTTGATCGTTGGACAGGGCACTCAGCCCCAGCATTTT
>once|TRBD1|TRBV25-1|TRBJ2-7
CASVQGAGYEQYF
TGTGCCAGCGTACAGGGGGCGGGCTACGAGCAGTACTTC
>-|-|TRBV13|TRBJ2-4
CASSSGNAKNIQYF
TGTGCCAGCAGTTCCGGGAATGCCAAAAACATTCAGTACTTC
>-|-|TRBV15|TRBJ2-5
CATSGNRGGETQYF
TGTGCCACCAGCGGAAACAGGGGAGGAGAGACCCAGTACTTC
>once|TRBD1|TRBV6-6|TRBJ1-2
CASRQTTGGFGYTF
TGTGCCAGCAGACAAACGACAGGGGGCTTTGGCTACACCTTC
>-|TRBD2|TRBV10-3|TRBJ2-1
CAITTTSGGHNEQFF
TGTGCCATCACTACAACTAGCGGGGGACACAATGAGCAGTTCTTC
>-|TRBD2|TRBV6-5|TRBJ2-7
CASLGGVDEQYF
TGTGCCAGCCTGGGAGGGGTTGACGAGCAGTACTTC
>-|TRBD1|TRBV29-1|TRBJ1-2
CSVGQAGGYGYTF
TGCAGCGTCGGCCAGGCAGGGGGTTATGGCTACACCTTC
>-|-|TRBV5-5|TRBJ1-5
CASSPGVGSGRQPQHF
TGTGCCAGCAGCCCGGGGGTGGGGTCGGGGAGACAGCCCCAGCATTTT
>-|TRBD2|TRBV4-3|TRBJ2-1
CASSQDSREGYNEQFF
TGCGCCAGCAGCCAAGATAGTCGGGAGGGATACAATGAGCAGTTCTTC
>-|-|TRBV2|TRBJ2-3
CAIGRTQYF
TGTGCCATCGGTCGTACCCAGTATTTT
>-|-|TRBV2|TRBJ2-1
CASRERTRAVRNEQFF
TGTGCCAGCCGGGAGAGGACCCGGGCCGTTCGCAATGAGCAGTTCTTC
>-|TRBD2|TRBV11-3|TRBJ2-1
CASSLEKAGNSYNEQFF
TGTGCCAGCAGCTTAGAGAAAGCGGGGAACTCCTACAATGAGCAGTTCTTC
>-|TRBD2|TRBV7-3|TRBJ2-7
CASSPGGAMYYEQYF
TGTGCCAGCAGCCCGGGGGGGGCGATGTACTACGAGCAGTACTTC
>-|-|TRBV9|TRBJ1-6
CASSSGEANSPLHF
TGTGCCAGCAGCTCTGGGGAGGCTAATTCACCCCTCCACTTT
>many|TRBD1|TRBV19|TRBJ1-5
CASSWTGDQPQHF
TGTGCCAGTAGTTGGACAGGGGACCAGCCCCAGCATTTT
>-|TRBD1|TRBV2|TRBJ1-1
CASGRDRGTEAFF
TGTGCCAGCGGCCGGGACAGGGGCACTGAAGCTTTCTTT
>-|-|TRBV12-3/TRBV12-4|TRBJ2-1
CASSFTVYNEQFF
TGTGCCAGCAGTTTCACTGTCTACAATGAGCAGTTCTTC
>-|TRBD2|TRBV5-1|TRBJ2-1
CASSWTTSGASSYNEQFF
TGCGCCAGCAGCTGGACGACTAGCGGGGCTAGCTCCTACAATGAGCAGTTCTTC
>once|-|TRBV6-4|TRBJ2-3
CASYSRRAAANTDTQYF
TGTGCCAGCTACTCAAGGAGGGCAGCGGCCAACACAGATACGCAGTATTTT
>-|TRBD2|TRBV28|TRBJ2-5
CASSSTSGGAGRQETQYF
TGTGCCAGCAGCTCTACTAGCGGGGGGGCCGGTCGACAAGAGACCCAGTACTTC